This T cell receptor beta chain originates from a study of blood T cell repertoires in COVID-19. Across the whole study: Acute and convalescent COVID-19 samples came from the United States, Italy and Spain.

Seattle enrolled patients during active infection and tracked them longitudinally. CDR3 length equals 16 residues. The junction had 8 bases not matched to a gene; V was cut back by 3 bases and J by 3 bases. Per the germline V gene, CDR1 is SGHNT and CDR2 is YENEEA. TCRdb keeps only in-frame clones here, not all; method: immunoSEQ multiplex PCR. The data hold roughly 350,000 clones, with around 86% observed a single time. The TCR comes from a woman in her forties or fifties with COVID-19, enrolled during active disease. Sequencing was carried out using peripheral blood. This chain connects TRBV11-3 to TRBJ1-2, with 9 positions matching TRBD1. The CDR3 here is CASSLRTGAGDYGYTF. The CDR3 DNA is TGTGCCAGCAGCTTGCGGACAGGGGCCGGGGACTATGGCTACACCTTC.